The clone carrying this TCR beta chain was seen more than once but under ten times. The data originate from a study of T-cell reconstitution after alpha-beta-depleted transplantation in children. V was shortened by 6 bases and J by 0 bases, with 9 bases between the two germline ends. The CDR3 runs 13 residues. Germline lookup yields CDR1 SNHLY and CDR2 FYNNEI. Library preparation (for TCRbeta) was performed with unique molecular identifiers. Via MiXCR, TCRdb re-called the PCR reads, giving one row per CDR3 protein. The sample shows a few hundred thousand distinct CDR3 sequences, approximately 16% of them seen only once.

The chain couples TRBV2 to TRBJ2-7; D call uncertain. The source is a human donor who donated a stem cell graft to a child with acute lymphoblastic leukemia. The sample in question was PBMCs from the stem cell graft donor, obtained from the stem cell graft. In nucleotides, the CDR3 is TGTGCCAGCAGCCCGGTGGACTCCTACGAGCAGTACTTC. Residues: CASSPVDSYEQYF.